A selection of T cell receptor beta chains follows, all from one sample in a study of T cells in Graves' hyperthyroidism and ophthalmopathy. A single record per CDR3 protein comes from TCRdb applying MiXCR to the multiplex PCR reads. The sample comprises some 620,000 distinct CDR3 sequences, around 15% of which are singletons, and around 4% rests with the top ten. The sequenced sample consisted of blood. The receptor source for this set is a woman aged 25 to 39 with Graves' hyperthyroidism. CDR3s include the opening cysteine and the closing phenylalanine or tryptophan. D genes are given only for firm matches. Some rows mark clone size as missing; the rest say once, few, many or name a class of expanded clone.

size,length,J,V,D,CDR3,DNA
-,15,TRBJ2-7,TRBV6-5,-,CASSYAGSMSYEQYF,TGTGCCAGCAGTTACGCCGGGAGTATGTCCTACGAGCAGTACTTC
-,17,TRBJ1-1,TRBV12-3/TRBV12-4,-,CASSSERLNWGNTEAFF,TGTGCCAGCAGTTCCGAACGGCTAAACTGGGGGAACACTGAAGCTTTCTTT
many,12,TRBJ1-1,TRBV30,-,CAWSGEAIQAFF,TGTGCCTGGAGTGGAGAGGCAATCCAAGCTTTCTTT
few,21,TRBJ2-1,TRBV7-8,TRBD2,CASSLTQGLPLEAYTYNEQFF,TGTGCCAGCAGCTTAACCCAGGGACTACCCCTCGAAGCCTATACCTACAATGAGCAGTTCTTC
many,12,TRBJ2-7,TRBV18,-,CASSPRGSEQYF,TGTGCCAGCTCACCACGCGGCTCCGAGCAGTACTTC
few,10,TRBJ1-1,TRBV30,-,CAWSRGEAFF,TGTGCCTGGAGTAGGGGTGAAGCTTTCTTT
few,19,TRBJ2-3,TRBV2,TRBD2,CASIVYWAGGPSGTDTQYF,TGTGCCAGTATTGTTTACTGGGCGGGAGGGCCATCGGGCACAGATACGCAGTATTTT
-,11,TRBJ2-4,TRBV6-2/TRBV6-3,-,CASSYLRDQYF,TGTGCCAGCAGTTACTTGCGGGATCAGTACTTC
-,11,TRBJ2-7,TRBV30,-,CAWSPGLEQYF,TGTGCCTGGAGTCCAGGTCTGGAGCAGTACTTC
many,12,TRBJ2-7,TRBV28,-,CASSRVSYEQYF,TGTGCCAGCAGTCGGGTCAGCTACGAGCAGTACTTC
many,14,TRBJ2-3,TRBV20-1,TRBD2,CSARGGLAGDTQYF,TGCAGTGCTAGAGGGGGACTAGCGGGAGATACGCAGTATTTT
many,13,TRBJ2-1,TRBV27,TRBD1,CASSNRGFNEQFF,TGTGCCAGCAGTAACAGGGGATTCAATGAGCAGTTCTTC
many,14,TRBJ1-1,TRBV28,-,CASSLVVRGTEAFF,TGTGCCAGCAGTTTAGTGGTTCGGGGGACTGAAGCTTTCTTT
-,17,TRBJ2-3,TRBV6-2/TRBV6-3,TRBD2,CASSYTLAGGLTDTQYF,TGTGCCAGCAGTTACACACTAGCGGGAGGCCTCACAGATACGCAGTATTTT
-,15,TRBJ2-7,TRBV2,TRBD2,CASKSLAGSSYEQYF,TGTGCCAGCAAAAGCCTAGCGGGGAGCTCCTACGAGCAGTACTTC
many,16,TRBJ1-5,TRBV2,-,CASWDTENYSNQPQHF,TGTGCCAGTTGGGACACGGAAAATTATAGCAATCAGCCCCAGCATTTT
-,15,TRBJ2-7,TRBV27,TRBD1,CASRGRQGLSYEQYF,TGTGCCAGCAGGGGGAGACAGGGGTTGTCCTACGAGCAGTACTTC
-,15,TRBJ2-7,TRBV30,-,CAWSPEGLFPYEQYF,TGTGCCTGGAGCCCCGAGGGGTTATTCCCCTACGAGCAGTACTTC
few,12,TRBJ2-5,TRBV5-4,-,CASSLGTAIQYF,TGTGCCAGCAGCTTGGGAACAGCGATCCAGTACTTC
many,24,TRBJ2-3,TRBV7-3,TRBD2,CASSLNVWGGLREGPVVGTDTQYF,TGTGCCAGCAGCTTAAATGTCTGGGGCGGTTTGCGGGAGGGCCCCGTTGTAGGAACAGATACGCAGTATTTT
many,15,TRBJ2-2,TRBV5-1,TRBD2,CASSLGTSGSGELFF,TGCGCCAGCAGCCTCGGGACTAGCGGGAGTGGGGAGCTGTTTTTT
-,18,TRBJ2-3,TRBV5-5,-,CASSFRIRGSYGTDTQYF,TGTGCCAGCAGCTTCCGGATTCGGGGCTCATATGGCACAGATACGCAGTATTTT
many,13,TRBJ2-2,TRBV28,-,CASLQGNTGELFF,TGTGCCAGTCTACAGGGGAACACCGGGGAGCTGTTTTTT
few,14,TRBJ1-2,TRBV19,TRBD1,CASSMPGGASGYTF,TGTGCCAGTAGTATGCCAGGGGGCGCGTCTGGCTACACCTTC
many,16,TRBJ2-4,TRBV6-5,-,CASSYKGGLAKNIQYF,TGTGCCAGCAGTTACAAGGGGGGGCTAGCCAAAAACATTCAGTACTTC
-,15,TRBJ2-7,TRBV5-1,TRBD2,CASSIRTSGAYEQYF,TGCGCCAGCAGCATACGGACTAGCGGCGCCTACGAGCAGTACTTC
-,17,TRBJ2-7,TRBV6-5,TRBD1,CASSYSGPGQGGYEQYF,TGTGCCAGCAGTTACTCTGGGCCGGGACAGGGCGGATACGAGCAGTACTTC
many,15,TRBJ2-1,TRBV28,TRBD1,CASRRGTDWYNEQFF,TGTGCCAGCAGGAGGGGGACAGATTGGTACAATGAGCAGTTCTTC
-,13,TRBJ2-3,TRBV6-1,-,CASHAYAGDTQYF,TGTGCCAGCCACGCATACGCGGGGGATACGCAGTATTTT
few,15,TRBJ2-1,TRBV20-1,TRBD1,CSAPPGQGAGDEQFF,TGCAGTGCCCCCCCGGGACAGGGGGCAGGGGATGAGCAGTTCTTC
-,14,TRBJ2-4,TRBV30,-,CAWSLGPGGNIQYF,TGTGCCTGGAGTTTGGGCCCCGGAGGAAACATTCAGTACTTC
many,14,TRBJ2-1,TRBV12-3/TRBV12-4,-,CASTRRSSRNEQFF,TGTGCCAGCACGCGACGAAGCTCACGGAATGAGCAGTTCTTC
many,17,TRBJ2-1,TRBV6-2/TRBV6-3,-,CASSYQTMDVGKNEQFF,TGTGCCAGCAGTTACCAAACAATGGACGTCGGAAAGAATGAGCAGTTCTTC
-,14,TRBJ1-4,TRBV15,-,CATSRGGTDEKLFF,TGTGCCACCAGCAGGGGGGGTACGGACGAAAAACTGTTTTTT
-,11,TRBJ2-7,TRBV19,-,CASSMRHEQYF,TGTGCCAGTAGTATGCGGCACGAGCAGTACTTC
-,16,TRBJ2-3,TRBV7-2,-,CASSLWYGGPGDTQYF,TGTGCCAGCAGCTTATGGTACGGGGGGCCAGGGGATACGCAGTATTTT
many,14,TRBJ1-2,TRBV20-1,-,CSASLRRSGYGYTF,TGCAGTGCTAGTCTGCGTAGAAGTGGCTATGGCTACACCTTC
-,14,TRBJ1-5,TRBV20-1,TRBD1,CSARGTGGRQPQHF,TGCAGTGCTAGAGGGACAGGGGGCCGTCAGCCCCAGCATTTT
many,14,TRBJ2-7,TRBV5-1,TRBD1,CASSIGDRGYEQYF,TGCGCCAGCAGCATAGGGGACAGGGGCTACGAGCAGTACTTC